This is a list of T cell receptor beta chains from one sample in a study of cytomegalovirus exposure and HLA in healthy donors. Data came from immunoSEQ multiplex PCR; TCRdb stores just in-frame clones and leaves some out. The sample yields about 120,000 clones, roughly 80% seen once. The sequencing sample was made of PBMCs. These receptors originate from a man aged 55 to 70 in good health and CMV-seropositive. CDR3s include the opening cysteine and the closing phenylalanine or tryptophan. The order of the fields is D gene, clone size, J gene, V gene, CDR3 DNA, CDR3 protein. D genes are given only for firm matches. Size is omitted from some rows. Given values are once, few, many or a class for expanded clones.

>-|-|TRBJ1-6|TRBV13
TGTGCCAGCCGGGAAGGGAAGTCACCCCTCCACTTT
CASREGKSPLHF
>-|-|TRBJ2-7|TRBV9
TGTGCCAGCAGCGTAGGTACGGGATTTACCTACGAGCAGTACTTC
CASSVGTGFTYEQYF
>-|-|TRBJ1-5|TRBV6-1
TGTGCCAGCAGTGATGTGGGGCATCAGCCCCAGCATTTT
CASSDVGHQPQHF
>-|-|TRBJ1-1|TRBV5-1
TGCGCCAGCAGCGCTGACAGGATGAACACTGAAGCTTTCTTT
CASSADRMNTEAFF
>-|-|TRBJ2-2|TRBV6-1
TGTGCCAGCAGCCCGACAGGGAACACCGGGGAGCTGTTTTTT
CASSPTGNTGELFF
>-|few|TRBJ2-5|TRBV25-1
TGTGCCAGCAGTGACAAAGAGACCCAGTACTTC
CASSDKETQYF
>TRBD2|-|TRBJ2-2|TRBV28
TGTGCCAGCAGTAGGCTAGCGGGGGGAAACACCGGGGAGCTGTTTTTT
CASSRLAGGNTGELFF
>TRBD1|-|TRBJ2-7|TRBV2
TGTGCCAGCAGGACGACAGGGGTCGAGCAGTACTTC
CASRTTGVEQYF
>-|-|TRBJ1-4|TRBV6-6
TGTGCCAGCAGAACCTCCGGGACAAGAAATGAAAAACTGTTTTTT
CASRTSGTRNEKLFF
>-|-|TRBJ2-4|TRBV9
TGTGCCAGCAGCGTATCAGGGTCGGCCAAAAACATTCAGTACTTC
CASSVSGSAKNIQYF
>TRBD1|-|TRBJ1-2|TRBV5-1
TGCGCCAGCAGCCCGGTCCGGACAGGCATCATCAACTATGGCTACACCTTC
CASSPVRTGIINYGYTF
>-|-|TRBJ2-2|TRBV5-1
TGCGCCAGCAGCCTATACGACCCGGGGACCGGGGAGCTGTTTTTT
CASSLYDPGTGELFF
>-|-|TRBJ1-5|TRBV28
TGTGCCAGCAGAAAGCAACAGGGTTACAATCAGCCCCAGCATTTT
CASRKQQGYNQPQHF
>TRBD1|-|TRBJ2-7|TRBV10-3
TGTGCCATCACCCGGGGGACAGGAATCTACGAGCAGTACTTC
CAITRGTGIYEQYF
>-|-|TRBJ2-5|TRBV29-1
TGCAGCGTTGGAGGCAGGGTGACGGAGACCCAGTACTTC
CSVGGRVTETQYF
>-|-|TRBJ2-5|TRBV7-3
TGTGCCAGCAGCTTATTAGGCAGTGAGGGAGAGACCCAGTACTTC
CASSLLGSEGETQYF
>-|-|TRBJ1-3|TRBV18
TGTGCCAGCTCACCGACCGGGACACCAGGAAACACCATATATTTT
CASSPTGTPGNTIYF
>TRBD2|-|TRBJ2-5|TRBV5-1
TGCGCCAGCAGCTTAATAGCGGGGGAAGAGACCCAGTACTTC
CASSLIAGEETQYF
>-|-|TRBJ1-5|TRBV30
TGTGCCTGGAATGGGCAGAAAAATCAGCCCCAGCATTTT
CAWNGQKNQPQHF
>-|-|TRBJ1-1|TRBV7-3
TGTGCCAGCAGCTTAAACTCGAACACTGAAGCTTTCTTT
CASSLNSNTEAFF
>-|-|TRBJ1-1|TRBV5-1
TGCGCCAGCAGCTTGGATGGCATGAACACTGAAGCTTTCTTT
CASSLDGMNTEAFF
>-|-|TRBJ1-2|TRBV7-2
TGTGCCAGCAGCTTGGAAGCTGGGGGCGGCTACACCTTC
CASSLEAGGGYTF
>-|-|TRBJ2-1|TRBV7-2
TGTGCCAGCAGCTTAGGTCTAGGCTACAATGAGCAGTTCTTC
CASSLGLGYNEQFF
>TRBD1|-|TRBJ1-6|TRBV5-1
TGCGCCAGCAGCCAGGGACAGGGTAATAATAATTCACCCCTCCACTTT
CASSQGQGNNNSPLHF
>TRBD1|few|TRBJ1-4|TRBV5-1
TGCGCCAGCAGGACAGGGGCTAATGAAAAACTGTTTTTT
CASRTGANEKLFF
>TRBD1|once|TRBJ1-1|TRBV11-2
TGTGCCAGCAGCTTACCCCCTGGAGAAGGGGGCGAAGCTTTCTTT
CASSLPPGEGGEAFF